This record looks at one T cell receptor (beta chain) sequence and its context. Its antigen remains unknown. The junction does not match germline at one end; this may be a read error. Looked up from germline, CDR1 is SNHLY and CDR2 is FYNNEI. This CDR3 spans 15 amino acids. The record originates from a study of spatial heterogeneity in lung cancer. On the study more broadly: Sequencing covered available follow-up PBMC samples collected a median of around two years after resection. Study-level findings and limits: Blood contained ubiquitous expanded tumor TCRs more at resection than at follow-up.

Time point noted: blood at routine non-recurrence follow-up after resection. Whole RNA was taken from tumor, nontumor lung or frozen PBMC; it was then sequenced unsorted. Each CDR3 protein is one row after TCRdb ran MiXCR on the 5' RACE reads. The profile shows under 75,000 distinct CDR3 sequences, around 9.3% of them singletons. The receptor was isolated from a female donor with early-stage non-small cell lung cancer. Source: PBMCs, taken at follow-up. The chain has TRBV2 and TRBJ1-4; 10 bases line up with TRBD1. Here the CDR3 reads CVSSVGQGENEKLFF. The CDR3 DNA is TGTGTCAGCAGTGTAGGACAGGGGGAAAATGAAAAACTGTTTTTT.